The 11 T cell receptor beta chains in this list originate from one sample, sequenced in a study of T cells after posttransplantation cyclophosphamide. Produced via immunoSEQ multiplex PCR; TCRdb's table is partial and in-frame only. The sample holds about 16,000 clones, around 90% seen once. Sampled 1 year posttransplant, controls received myeloablative marrow transplants, methotrexate and a calcineurin inhibitor. The material sequenced was PBMCs, taken after an allogeneic stem cell transplant with a calcineurin inhibitor and methotrexate. These receptor sequences come from a male patient aged 50 to 60 who received an allogeneic stem cell transplant from an unrelated donor, was CMV-positive, and had chronic GVHD only. Part of the T cell pool may stem from the graft donor.

The chain's CDR3 is CASNELATYEQYF. CDR3 bases: TGTGCCAGCAACGAACTAGCGACCTACGAGCAGTACTTC. The chain uses TRBV6-1 and TRBJ2-7, with 7 positions matching TRBD2. This CDR3 region has 13 residues. Germline assignment: CDR1 MNHNS and CDR2 SASEGT. V dropped 7 bases and J dropped 2; count of bases not matched to a gene: 5.

The rearrangement uses TRBV9 and TRBJ2-1, with D hard to call. The CDR3 extends over 16 amino acids. Trimming pared 0 bases from V and 5 bases from J, leaving 15 bases between. Germline V CDR1 and CDR2: SGDLS, YYNGEE. The CDR3 protein is CASSVDPQVGNNEQFF. The CDR3 nucleotides read TGTGCCAGCAGCGTAGATCCCCAGGTTGGAAACAATGAGCAGTTCTTC.

This clone has a handful of counts. The CDR3 coding sequence is TGCAGCGTTGATATCGGACAGGGATTTGCAGAGACCCAGTACTTC. This codes for CSVDIGQGFAETQYF. This chain links TRBV29-1 with TRBJ2-5; 8 positions agree with TRBD1. The germline V gene has CDR1 SQVTM and CDR2 ANQGSEA. The CDR3 covers 15 residues. Trimming cost V 3 bases and J 4 bases; bases outside gene matches: 10.

The rearrangement joins TRBV14 to TRBJ2-2; TRBD1 matches at 8 bases. V was pared by 7 bases and J by 4 bases, with 5 bases of the junction left unmatched. The CDR3 runs 14 residues. CDR1 and CDR2 from the germline V gene are SGHDN and FVKESK. CDR3: CASKQGAVTGELFF. The CDR3 DNA reads as TGTGCCAGCAAGCAGGGGGCGGTCACCGGGGAGCTGTTTTTT.

The CDR3 DNA reads TGTGCCACCAGCAGAGATAGGGGCAGAAGTGGGCGGACTGAAGCTTTCTTT. Its translation is CATSRDRGRSGRTEAFF. V is TRBV15 and J is TRBJ1-1; D perhaps matches TRBD1 (5 bases). The V end was cut by 0 bases, the J end by 5 bases, with 19 bases between. The CDR3 is 17 amino acids. In germline, CDR1 is LNHNV, CDR2 YYDKDF (reference sequence).

The chain uses TRBV6-6 and TRBJ2-2; 9 bases match TRBD2. CDR1 is MNHNY and CDR2 is SVGAGI in the germline V gene (reference sequence). The CDR3 runs 16 residues. V was pared by 0 bases and J by 7 bases, with 6 bases of the junction left unmatched. Here the CDR3 reads CASSYSRGGAGGELFF. The CDR3 coding sequence is TGTGCCAGCAGTTACTCTCGCGGGGGGGCCGGCGGGGAGCTGTTTTTT.

V usage is TRBV19 and J usage is TRBJ1-6; TRBD1 aligns across 9 bases. The CDR3 contains 14 residues. V trimming: 1 base; J trimming: 10 bases; junction bases outside the gene matches: 2. Germline assignment: CDR1 LNHDA and CDR2 SQIVND (reference sequence). As DNA, the CDR3 is TGTGCCAGTAGTATAGGACAGGGGGGATCACCCCTCCACTTT. Encoded protein: CASSIGQGGSPLHF.

This sequence joins TRBV27 and TRBJ1-1; 12 bases align to TRBD1. Germline V gives CDR1 MNHEY, CDR2 SMNVEV (reference sequence). Trimming removed 2 bases from V and 1 base from J; junction bases left unmatched: 5. The CDR3 consists of 17 residues. CDR3 loop: CASSLGTGGARNTEAFF. Written as DNA, the CDR3 is TGTGCCAGCAGTTTAGGGACAGGGGGCGCCCGGAACACTGAAGCTTTCTTT.

The V and J genes are TRBV6-1 and TRBJ2-3; the D is unclear. The CDR3 spans 17 residues. Trimming stripped 0 bases from V and 0 bases from J, with 13 bases between. The germline V gene encodes CDR1 MNHNS and CDR2 SASEGT. CDR3: CASSEAILSYSTDTQYF. Here the CDR3 DNA reads TGTGCCAGCAGTGAAGCGATATTGTCCTACAGCACAGATACGCAGTATTTT.

The chain links TRBV5-1 to TRBJ1-5; tentatively, D is TRBD1 (6 bases). The CDR3 contains 16 residues. The ends were cut back, 4 bases at V and 6 bases at J, with 20 bases in the middle. Germline CDR1 SGHRS, CDR2 YFSETQ. The DNA of the CDR3 is TGCGCCAGCAGCCCCGGGACAATCGGGTCGGGTCAGCCCCAGCATTTT. It specifies CASSPGTIGSGQPQHF.

The rearrangement joins TRBV5-1 to TRBJ2-1; D unclear. The CDR3 length is 15 residues. Trimming stripped 4 bases from V and 5 bases from J, with 16 bases between. Germline V lookup: CDR1 SGHRS, CDR2 YFSETQ. CDR3 DNA sequence: TGCGCCAGCAGCATCCAGGCCGATCGCAACAATGAGCAGTTCTTC. Translation: CASSIQADRNNEQFF.